This record covers a single TCR beta chain. Its target is not known. Looked up from germline, CDR1 is MNHEY and CDR2 is SMNVEV (reference sequence). This CDR3 comprises 13 residues. Trimming shortened V by 3 bases and J by 6 bases, and 8 bases separated the two germline ends. Sorting based on CD45RO/CCR7/CD25/CD127/CD95/CD27 separated CD4+ naive, central memory, regulatory and stem cell-like memory cells. Every sorted population was more than 95% pure. The entry originates in a study of beta chain features in type 1 diabetes. General observations from the study: When cDNA is sequenced, cells with high TCR expression could be over-represented. The study notes PCR might favor shorter templates equally in patients and controls.

Since all of the isolated RNA was reverse transcribed, expressed TCRB transcripts were what got sequenced. Clones were read by immunoSEQ multiplex PCR, and TCRdb kept only the in-frame ones, dropping some. The data hold around 240,000 clones, with over 8.5% observed a single time. The chain recombines TRBV27 with TRBJ2-2, with D uncertain. What was sequenced was naive CD4+ T cells from blood. The sequence came from a woman aged 18-30 years in good health. Written as DNA, the CDR3 is TGTGCCAGCAGTTTTAATCGGGCCGGGGAGCTGTTTTTT. Translation: CASSFNRAGELFF.